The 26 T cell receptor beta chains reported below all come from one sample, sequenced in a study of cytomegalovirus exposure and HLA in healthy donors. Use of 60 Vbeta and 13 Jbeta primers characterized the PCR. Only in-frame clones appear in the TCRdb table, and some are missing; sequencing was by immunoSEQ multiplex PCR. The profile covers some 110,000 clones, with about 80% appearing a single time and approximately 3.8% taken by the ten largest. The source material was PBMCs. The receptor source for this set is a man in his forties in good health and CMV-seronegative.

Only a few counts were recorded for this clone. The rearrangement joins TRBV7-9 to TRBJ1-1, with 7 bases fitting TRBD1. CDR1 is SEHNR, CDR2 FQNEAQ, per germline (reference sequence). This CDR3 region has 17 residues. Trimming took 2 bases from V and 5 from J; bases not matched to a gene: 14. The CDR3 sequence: CASSLTTPGRGVTEAFF. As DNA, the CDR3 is TGTGCCAGCAGCTTAACCACTCCCGGCAGGGGGGTTACTGAAGCTTTCTTT.

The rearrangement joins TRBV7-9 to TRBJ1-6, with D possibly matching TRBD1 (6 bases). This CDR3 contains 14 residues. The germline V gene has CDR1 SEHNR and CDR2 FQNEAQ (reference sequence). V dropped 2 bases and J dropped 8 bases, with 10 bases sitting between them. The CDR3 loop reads CASSLTQGHSPLHF. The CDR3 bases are TGTGCCAGCAGCTTAACTCAGGGGCATTCACCCCTCCACTTT.

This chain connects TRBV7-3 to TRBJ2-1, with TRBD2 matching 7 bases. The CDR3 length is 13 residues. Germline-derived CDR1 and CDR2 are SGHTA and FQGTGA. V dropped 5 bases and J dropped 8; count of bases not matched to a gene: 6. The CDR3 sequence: CASSKGLVYEQFF. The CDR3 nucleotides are TGTGCCAGCAGCAAAGGACTAGTTTATGAGCAGTTCTTC. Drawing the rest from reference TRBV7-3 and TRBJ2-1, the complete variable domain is GAGVSQTPSNKVTEKGKYVELRCDPISGHTALYWYRQSLGQGPEFLIYFQGTGAADDSGLPNDRFFAVRPEGSVSTLKIQRTERGDSAVYLCASSKGLVYEQFFGPGTRLTVL.

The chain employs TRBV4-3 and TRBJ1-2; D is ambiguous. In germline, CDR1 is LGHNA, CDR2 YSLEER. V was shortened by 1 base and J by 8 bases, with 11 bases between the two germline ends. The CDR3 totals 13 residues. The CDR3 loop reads CASSQGRGVGYTF. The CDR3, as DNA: TGCGCCAGCAGCCAAGGTCGCGGGGTCGGCTACACCTTC.

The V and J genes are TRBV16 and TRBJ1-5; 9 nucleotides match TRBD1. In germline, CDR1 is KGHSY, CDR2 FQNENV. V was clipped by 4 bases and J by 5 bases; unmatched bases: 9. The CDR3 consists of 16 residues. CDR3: CASSLTGTGRYQPQHF. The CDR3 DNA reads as TGTGCCAGCAGCCTTACCGGGACAGGGCGGTATCAGCCCCAGCATTTT.

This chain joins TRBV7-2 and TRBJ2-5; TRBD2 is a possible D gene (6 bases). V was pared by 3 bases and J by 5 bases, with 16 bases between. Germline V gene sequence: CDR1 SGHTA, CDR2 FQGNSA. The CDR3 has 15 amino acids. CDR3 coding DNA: TGTGCCAGCAGCTTGAGGACTAACCTCCCTGAGACCCAGTACTTC. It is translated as CASSLRTNLPETQYF.

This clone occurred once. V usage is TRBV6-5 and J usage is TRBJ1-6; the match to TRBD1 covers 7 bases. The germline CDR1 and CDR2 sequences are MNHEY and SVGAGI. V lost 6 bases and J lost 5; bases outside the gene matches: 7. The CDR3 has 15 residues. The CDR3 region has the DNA TGTGCCAGCAGGCCCGGGGGACAGAATAATTCACCCCTCCACTTT. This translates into CASRPGGQNNSPLHF.

The CDR3 nucleotides read TGTGCCAGCAGCTTAGATCTGCCCGGCGGCACCTTC. This codes for CASSLDLPGGTF. V and J are TRBV11-2 and TRBJ1-2; the D is unclear. There are 12 residues in the CDR3. With 0 bases removed from V and 13 bases from J, the gap between germline ends came to 12 bases. The germline V gene has CDR1 SGHAT and CDR2 FQNNGV. The variable domain in full, completed from reference TRBV11-2 and TRBJ1-2, reads EAGVAQSPRYKIIEKRQSVAFWCNPISGHATLYWYQQILGQGPKLLIQFQNNGVVDDSQLPKDRFSAERLKGVDSTLKIQPAKLEDSAVYLCASSLDLPGGTFGSGTRLTVV.

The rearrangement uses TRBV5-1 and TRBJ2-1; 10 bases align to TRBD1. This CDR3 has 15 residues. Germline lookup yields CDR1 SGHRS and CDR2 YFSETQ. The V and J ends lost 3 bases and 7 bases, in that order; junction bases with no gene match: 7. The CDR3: CASSSGTGERNEQFF. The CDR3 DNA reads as TGCGCCAGCAGCTCTGGGACAGGGGAAAGGAATGAGCAGTTCTTC.

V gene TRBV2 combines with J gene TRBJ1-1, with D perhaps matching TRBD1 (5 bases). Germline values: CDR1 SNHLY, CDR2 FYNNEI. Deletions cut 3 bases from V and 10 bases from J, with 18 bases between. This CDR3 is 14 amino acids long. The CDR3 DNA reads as TGTGCCAGCAGTGATCCCCTCCAGGGAGGGGTAGCTTTCTTT. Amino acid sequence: CASSDPLQGGVAFF.

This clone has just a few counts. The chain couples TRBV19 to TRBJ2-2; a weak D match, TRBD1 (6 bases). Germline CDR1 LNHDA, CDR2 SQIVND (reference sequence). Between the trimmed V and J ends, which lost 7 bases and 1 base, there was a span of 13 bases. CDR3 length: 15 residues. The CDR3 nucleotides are TGTGCCAGTACGTCAGGGGACCGGAACACCGGGGAGCTGTTTTTT. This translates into CASTSGDRNTGELFF.

CDR3 sequence reads: CASSLRDRGYEQYF. CDR3 bases: TGTGCCAGCAGCTTGAGGGACAGGGGTTACGAGCAGTACTTC. V usage is TRBV5-4 and J usage is TRBJ2-7, with TRBD1 matching 10 bases. CDR3 length equals 14 residues. CDR1 and CDR2 (germline): SGHNT, YYREEE (reference sequence). V lost 1 base and J lost 4; bases outside the gene matches: 2.

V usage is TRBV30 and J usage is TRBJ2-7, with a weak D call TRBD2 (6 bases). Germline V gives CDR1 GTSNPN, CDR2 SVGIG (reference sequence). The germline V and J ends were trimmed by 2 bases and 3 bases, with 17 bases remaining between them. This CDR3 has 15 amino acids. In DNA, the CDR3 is TGTGCCTGGAGTTTGGTCGGAGGGTCTTACTACGAGCAGTACTTC. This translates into CAWSLVGGSYYEQYF.

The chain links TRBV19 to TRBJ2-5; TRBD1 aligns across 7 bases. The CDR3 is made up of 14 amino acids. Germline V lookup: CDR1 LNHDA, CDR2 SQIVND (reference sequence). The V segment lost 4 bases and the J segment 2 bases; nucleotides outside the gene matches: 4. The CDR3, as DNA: TGTGCCAGTAGTAGCCCGGGACAGCAAGAGACCCAGTACTTC. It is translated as CASSSPGQQETQYF.

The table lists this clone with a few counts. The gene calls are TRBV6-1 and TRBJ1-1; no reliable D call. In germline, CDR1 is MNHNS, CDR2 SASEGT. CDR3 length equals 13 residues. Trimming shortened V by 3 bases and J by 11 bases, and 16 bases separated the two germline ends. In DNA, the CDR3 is TGTGCCAGCAGTGACGGGGATGACGAAGGGGCTTTCTTT. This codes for CASSDGDDEGAFF.

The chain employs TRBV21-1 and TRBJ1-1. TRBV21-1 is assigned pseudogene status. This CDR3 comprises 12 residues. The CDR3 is CASITSGTEAFF. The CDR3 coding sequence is TGTGCCAGCATAACCTCGGGTACTGAAGCTTTCTTT.

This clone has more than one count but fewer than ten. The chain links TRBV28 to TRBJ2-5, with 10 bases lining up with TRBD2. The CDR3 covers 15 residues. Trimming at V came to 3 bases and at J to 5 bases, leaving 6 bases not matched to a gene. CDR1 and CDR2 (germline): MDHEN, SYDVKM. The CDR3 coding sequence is TGTGCCAGCAGTTTCTCGGGGACTAGCGATGAGACCCAGTACTTC. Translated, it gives CASSFSGTSDETQYF.

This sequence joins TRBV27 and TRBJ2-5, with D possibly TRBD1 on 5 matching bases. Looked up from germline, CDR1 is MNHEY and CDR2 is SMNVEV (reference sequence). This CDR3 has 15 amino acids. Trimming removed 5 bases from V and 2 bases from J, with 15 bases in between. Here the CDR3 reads CASSRGREKQETQYF. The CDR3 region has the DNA TGTGCCAGCAGTCGTGGCAGGGAAAAACAAGAGACCCAGTACTTC.

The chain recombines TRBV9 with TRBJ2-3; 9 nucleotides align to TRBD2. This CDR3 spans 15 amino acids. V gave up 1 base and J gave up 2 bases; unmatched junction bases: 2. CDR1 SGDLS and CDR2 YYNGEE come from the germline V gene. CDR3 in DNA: TGTGCCAGCAGCGTACTAGCGGGAAACACAGATACGCAGTATTTT. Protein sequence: CASSVLAGNTDTQYF.

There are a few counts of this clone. This CDR3 is CASSPGRGLRVTTNEKLFF. The CDR3 nucleotides are TGTGCCAGCAGCCCGGGGAGGGGTTTGCGCGTAACGACTAATGAAAAACTGTTTTTT. This chain uses TRBV2 with TRBJ1-4; a weak D match, TRBD1 (5 bases). CDR1 and CDR2 from the germline V gene are SNHLY and FYNNEI. V gave up 6 bases and J gave up 2 bases, with 25 bases separating them. The CDR3 contains 19 residues.

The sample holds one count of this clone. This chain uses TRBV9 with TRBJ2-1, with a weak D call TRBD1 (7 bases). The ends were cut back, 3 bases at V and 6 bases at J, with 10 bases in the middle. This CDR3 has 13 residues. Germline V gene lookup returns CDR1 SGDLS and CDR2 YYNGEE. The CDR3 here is CASSAGGPNEQFF. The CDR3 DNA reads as TGTGCCAGCAGCGCAGGGGGGCCCAATGAGCAGTTCTTC.

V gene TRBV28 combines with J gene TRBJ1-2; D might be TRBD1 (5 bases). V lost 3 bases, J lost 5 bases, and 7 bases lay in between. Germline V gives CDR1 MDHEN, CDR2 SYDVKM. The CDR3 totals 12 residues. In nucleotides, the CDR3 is TGTGCCAGCAGTTTCTCAGGGTATGGCTACACCTTC. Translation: CASSFSGYGYTF.

In DNA form, the CDR3 reads TGTGCCTGGCAGACAGGGGTTCCCACAGATACGCAGTATTTT. Protein sequence: CAWQTGVPTDTQYF. The chain combines TRBV30 with TRBJ2-3; 8 bases line up with TRBD1. J lost 2 bases, V lost 5 bases, and 6 bases had no gene match. Germline CDR1 reads GTSNPN; CDR2 reads SVGIG (reference sequence). The CDR3 consists of 14 residues.

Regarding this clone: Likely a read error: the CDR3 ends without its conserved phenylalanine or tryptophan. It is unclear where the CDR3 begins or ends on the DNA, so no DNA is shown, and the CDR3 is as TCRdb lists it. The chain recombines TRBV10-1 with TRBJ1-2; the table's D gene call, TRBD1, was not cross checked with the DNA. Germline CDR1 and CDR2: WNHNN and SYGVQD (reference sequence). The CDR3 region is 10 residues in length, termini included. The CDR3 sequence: CANTGFPPIL.

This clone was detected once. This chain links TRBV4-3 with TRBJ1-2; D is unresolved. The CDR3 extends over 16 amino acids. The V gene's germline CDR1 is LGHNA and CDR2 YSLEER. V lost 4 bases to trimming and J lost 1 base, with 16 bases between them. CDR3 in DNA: TGCGCCAGCAGCCCCCTCGGGTGGGAGGGTAACTATGGCTACACCTTC. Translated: CASSPLGWEGNYGYTF.

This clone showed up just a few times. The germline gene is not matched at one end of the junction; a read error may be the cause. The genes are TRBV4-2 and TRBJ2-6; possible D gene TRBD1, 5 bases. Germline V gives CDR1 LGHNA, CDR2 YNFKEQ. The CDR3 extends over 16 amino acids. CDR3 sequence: CASSQDRGSGANGLTF. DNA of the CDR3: TGTGCCAGCAGCCAAGATAGAGGCTCTGGGGCCAACGGCCTGACTTTC.